The rows below give T cell receptor beta chains drawn from one sample of a study of T-cell reconstitution after alpha-beta-depleted transplantation in children. MiXCR, run by TCRdb on the PCR reads, gives a single entry per CDR3 protein. The sample carries over 400,000 distinct CDR3 sequences, 9.5% to 15% recorded once. Sequences were derived from PBMCs from the stem cell graft donor, sampled from the stem cell graft. The origin of the receptors is a human donor who donated a stem cell graft to a child with combined immunodeficiency. Both conserved end residues are part of each CDR3. The D gene is left open where the match is weak. Rows give clone size only sometimes, using once, few, many, or a class for an expanded clone.

>TRBJ1-1|TRBD1|TRBV6-2/TRBV6-3|16|few
TGTGCCAGCAGTTACGGACAGGGGTCGTGGAACACTGAAGCTTTCTTT
CASSYGQGSWNTEAFF
>TRBJ1-2|NA|TRBV7-2|13|few
TGTGCCAGCAGCACCGACAGCGACTATGGCTACACCTTC
CASSTDSDYGYTF
>TRBJ2-3|NA|TRBV11-1|18|few
TGTGCCAGCAGCTTAAGTTTATTCGCGGGAACAAACACAGATACGCAGTATTTT
CASSLSLFAGTNTDTQYF
>TRBJ2-3|NA|TRBV6-5|17|few
TGTGCCAGCAGTTACTCGGGTTCTAGAGCGAATCAGATACGACAGTATTTT
CASSYSGSRANQIRQYF
>TRBJ2-7|NA|TRBV12-3/TRBV12-4|12|few
TGTGCCAGCACTCACCCCGGTGGCGAGCAGTACTTC
CASTHPGGEQYF
>TRBJ1-1|NA|TRBV4-3|16|NA
TGCGCCAGCACTAAACGACTGGCCGGGCACAACACTGAAGCTTTCTTT
CASTKRLAGHNTEAFF
>TRBJ2-7|TRBD1|TRBV7-9|13|NA
TGTGCCAGCAAGGACAGGGGGCTGGCCGAGCAGTACTTC
CASKDRGLAEQYF
>TRBJ1-1|NA|TRBV7-3|13|NA
TGTGCCAGCAGCTTAGCCCCGGGCACTGAAGCTTTCTTT
CASSLAPGTEAFF
>TRBJ2-1|NA|TRBV12-3/TRBV12-4|16|many
TGTGCCAGCAGTTCCAGGTTCGTAAGCTCCTACAATGAGCAGTTCTTC
CASSSRFVSSYNEQFF
>TRBJ2-7|NA|TRBV30|13|many
TGTGCCTGGAGTTGGACCTACTCCTACGAGCAGTACTTC
CAWSWTYSYEQYF
>TRBJ1-4|NA|TRBV5-6|16|NA
TGTGCCAGCAGCTTCTCAAGGGGAGGGTTGCGTGAAAAACTGTTTTTT
CASSFSRGGLREKLFF
>TRBJ2-1|NA|TRBV5-5|14|few
TGTGCCAGCACCAAGACAGCCTCCTACAATGAGCAGTTCTTC
CASTKTASYNEQFF
>TRBJ2-7|TRBD2|TRBV2|14|many
TGTGCCAGCTTCGTGAGTCGCGGGAGGACCGAGCAGTACTTC
CASFVSRGRTEQYF
>TRBJ1-1|NA|TRBV11-3|13|NA
TGTGCCAGCAGCTTTGATTCGGCGGACCAAGCTTTCTTT
CASSFDSADQAFF
>TRBJ1-5|NA|TRBV10-3|13|few
TGTGCCATCTCTCAGGGGTTCGATCAGCCCCAGCATTTT
CAISQGFDQPQHF
>TRBJ1-2|NA|TRBV7-2|17|NA
TGTGCCAGCAGCTCCGTGGAAAGGGGGGGACAAAACTATGGCTACACCTTC
CASSSVERGGQNYGYTF
>TRBJ2-5|NA|TRBV12-3/TRBV12-4|13|NA
TGTGCCAGCAGTTCAGACACAGGGTTGGGACGGAACTTC
CASSSDTGLGRNF
>TRBJ2-2|NA|TRBV29-1|13|NA
TGCAGCGTTGGGGGCAGTTTCACCGGGGAGCTGTTTTTT
CSVGGSFTGELFF
>TRBJ2-7|NA|TRBV6-2/TRBV6-3|15|many
TGTGCCAGCAGTTACCTAGGGACGGTCTCCTACGAGCAGTACTTC
CASSYLGTVSYEQYF
>TRBJ1-2|TRBD1|TRBV7-3|15|few
TGTGCCAGCAGCCTGGGGACAGGTCAGAACTATGGCTACACCTTC
CASSLGTGQNYGYTF
>TRBJ2-5|TRBD1|TRBV28|17|NA
TGTGCCAGCAGACACGAATACCGGGACAGGGTAGGCGAGACCCAGTACTTC
CASRHEYRDRVGETQYF
>TRBJ1-6|NA|TRBV7-9|14|NA
TGTGCCAGCAGCTGGGGAAGAGGAAGTTCACCCCTCCACTTT
CASSWGRGSSPLHF
>TRBJ2-7|NA|TRBV2|14|NA
TGTGCCAGCAGTGATCACACGAGCTCCTACGAGCAGTACTTC
CASSDHTSSYEQYF
>TRBJ1-1|NA|TRBV19|13|NA
TGTGCCAGTAGTATCTTCGGGGCCACTGAAGCTTTCTTT
CASSIFGATEAFF
>TRBJ2-5|NA|TRBV29-1|13|many
TGCAGCGTGAACGGTGTGATCGAAGAGACCCAGTACTTC
CSVNGVIEETQYF
>TRBJ1-1|NA|TRBV5-6|15|few
TGTGCCAGCAGCCCTTTGCGGGTAGGTAAGACTGAAGCTTTCTTT
CASSPLRVGKTEAFF
>TRBJ1-1|NA|TRBV29-1|10|few
TGCAGCGTGGCAGACACTGAAGCTTTCTTT
CSVADTEAFF
>TRBJ2-4|NA|TRBV25-1|14|NA
TGTGCCAGCAGTAACCCAGGGGGGAGGAACATTCAGTACTTC
CASSNPGGRNIQYF
>TRBJ2-4|TRBD2|TRBV7-8|18|NA
TGTGCCAGCAGCTTGCGCCGGGAATCCGGGACTAGCGGTGACTTGAGGTACTTC
CASSLRRESGTSGDLRYF
>TRBJ2-2|NA|TRBV7-3|15|many
TGTGCCAGCAGCTTAAATGCAGGGTTCACCGGGGAGCTGTTTTTT
CASSLNAGFTGELFF
>TRBJ2-1|NA|TRBV20-1|14|few
TGCAGTGCTAGAGGCCTTCTATCCTACAATGAGCAGTTCTTC
CSARGLLSYNEQFF
>TRBJ2-3|TRBD2|TRBV20-1|14|few
TGCAGTGCTAGTCTTAGCGGGGGGGTCGATACGCAGTATTTT
CSASLSGGVDTQYF
>TRBJ1-2|NA|TRBV7-3|15|NA
TGTGCCAGCAGCTTAACGTGCCCCAGGGTCCGGGGCCACACCTTC
CASSLTCPRVRGHTF